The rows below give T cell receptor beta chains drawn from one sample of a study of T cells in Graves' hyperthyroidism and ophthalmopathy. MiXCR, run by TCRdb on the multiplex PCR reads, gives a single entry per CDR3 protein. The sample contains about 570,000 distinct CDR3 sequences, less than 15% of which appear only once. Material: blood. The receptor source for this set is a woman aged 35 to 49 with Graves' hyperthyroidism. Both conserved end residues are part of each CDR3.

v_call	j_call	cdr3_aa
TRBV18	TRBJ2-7	CASSTSGLAYEQYF
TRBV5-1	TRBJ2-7	CASSPQGDYEQYF
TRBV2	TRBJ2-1	CASSGGTGEEQFF
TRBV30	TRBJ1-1	CAWSSTGGTSAFF
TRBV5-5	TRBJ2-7	CAGRIRANGDSYEQYF
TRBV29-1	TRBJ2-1	CSVLAGGIYNEQFF
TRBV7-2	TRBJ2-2	CASSQRSAGELFF
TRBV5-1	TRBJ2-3	CASRPLGLGGSTDTQYF
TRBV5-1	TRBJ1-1	CASSTSGGGNTEAFF
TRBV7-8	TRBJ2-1	CASSLGRVGNEQFF
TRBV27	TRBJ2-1	CASSPLLAEVSYNEQFF
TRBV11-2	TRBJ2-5	CASSLQFFEREETQYF
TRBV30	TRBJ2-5	CAWAKQGLETQYF